These T cell receptor beta chains were read from a single sample in a study of tumor-infiltrating lymphocytes in primary liver carcinoma. TCRdb fed the multiplex PCR reads into MiXCR, producing one record per CDR3 protein. This table holds approximately 210,000 distinct CDR3 sequences, about 61% found once. Sequencing input: peripheral blood. Every receptor here comes from a woman aged 60-70 years with primary liver carcinoma and hepatitis B virus infection. Each CDR3 is given with its conserved first and last residue. A D gene is named only where the DNA matches it firmly. Only some rows state a clone size, as once, few, many or a class for expanded clones.

V gene	D gene	clone size	J gene	CDR3 protein	CDR3 DNA
TRBV11-2	NA	NA	TRBJ2-1	CPSSLGQNNEQLF	TGTCCCAGCAGCTTAGGACAGAACAATGAGCAACTCTTC
TRBV5-1	TRBD1	NA	TRBJ1-1	CASSRTQQGANTEAFF	TGCGCCAGCAGCAGAACCCAACAGGGGGCGAACACTGAAGCTTTCTTT
TRBV2	NA	few	TRBJ2-1	CASNGGLSYNEQFF	TGTGCCAGCAACGGGGGACTTTCCTACAATGAGCAGTTCTTC
TRBV11-2	TRBD1	NA	TRBJ2-4	CASSPTGEQNIQYF	TGTGCCAGCAGCCCTACAGGGGAGCAAAACATTCAGTACTTC
TRBV11-2	NA	NA	TRBJ2-5	CASSPLPQEAQYF	TGTGCCAGCAGCCCGCTCCCCCAAGAGGCTCAGTACTTC
TRBV12-3/TRBV12-4	NA	NA	TRBJ1-2	CASRSGDYDYTF	TGTGCCAGCAGATCAGGGGATTATGACTACACCTTC
TRBV11-2	TRBD1	NA	TRBJ2-7	CASSKTGDGYEQYF	TGTGCCAGCAGCAAAACAGGGGATGGCTACGAGCAGTACTTC
TRBV5-1	NA	NA	TRBJ2-5	CASSLGRIRETQYF	TGCGCCAGCAGCTTGGGGAGGATTCGGGAGACCCAGTACTTC
TRBV11-3	NA	NA	TRBJ1-2	CVSSSGSANYGYTF	TGTGTCAGCAGTTCGGGTTCAGCTAACTATGGCTACACTTTC
TRBV12-3/TRBV12-4	NA	NA	TRBJ1-2	CDSSFSQAGALNYGYTF	TGTGACAGCAGTTTCAGTCAGGCGGGGGCGCTGAACTATGGCTACACCTTC
TRBV4-1	TRBD1	many	TRBJ2-6	CASSQPRDSSFSGANVLTF	TGCGCCAGCAGCCAACCCCGGGACAGTTCATTCTCTGGGGCCAACGTCCTGACTTTC
TRBV5-6	NA	NA	TRBJ1-5	CASSFIGGDDQPQHF	TGTGCCAGCAGCTTCATTGGGGGGGATGATCAGCCCCAGCATTTT
TRBV6-5	TRBD2	NA	TRBJ2-2	CASSWVGLAGAGELFF	TGTGCCAGCAGTTGGGTTGGACTAGCGGGAGCCGGGGAGCTGTTTTTT
TRBV6-5	TRBD1	NA	TRBJ1-6	CASIYTQGLESPLHF	TGTGCCAGCATTTACACACAGGGGCTGGAGTCACCCCTCCACTTT
TRBV7-8	NA	NA	TRBJ1-6	CASSGGSGMDSPLHF	TGTGCCAGCAGTGGTGGTTCAGGGATGGATTCACCCCTCCACTTT
TRBV28	NA	NA	TRBJ2-3	CASSFETDTQYF	TGTGCCAGCAGTTTCGAGACAGATACGCAGTATTTT
TRBV28	NA	once	TRBJ2-5	CASSTQSGLKTQYF	TGTGCCAGCAGTACCCAAAGCGGGTTGAAGACCCAGTACTTC
TRBV10-3	NA	many	TRBJ2-5	CAISESMTTGVGETQYF	TGTGCCATCAGTGAGTCTATGACTACGGGAGTGGGAGAGACCCAGTACTTC
TRBV7-8	TRBD1	few	TRBJ2-7	CASSSNTGGQHEQYF	TGTGCCAGCAGCTCTAATACAGGGGGTCAACACGAGCAGTACTTC
TRBV11-3	NA	NA	TRBJ2-2	CASSRFTGELFF	TGTGCCAGCAGTAGATTCACCGGGGAGCTGTTTTTT
TRBV7-9	NA	few	TRBJ1-1	CASSPLERGGTEAFF	TGTGCCAGCAGCCCACTCGAACGGGGTGGGACTGAAGCTTTCTTT
TRBV4-1	NA	many	TRBJ2-2	CASSQGEINTGELFF	TGCGCCAGCAGCCAAGGGGAAATTAACACCGGGGAGCTGTTTTTT
TRBV12-3/TRBV12-4	NA	few	TRBJ2-2	CASSLAPAGVTGELFF	TGTGCCAGCAGTTTAGCTCCAGCGGGTGTGACCGGGGAGCTGTTTTTT
TRBV29-1	NA	many	TRBJ2-3	CSVTDGSDTQYF	TGCAGCGTGACCGACGGATCAGATACGCAGTATTTT
TRBV11-2	NA	NA	TRBJ2-1	CTSSWVRGRNEQFF	TGTACCAGCAGCTGGGTCCGGGGGAGGAATGAGCAGTTCTTC
TRBV6-2/TRBV6-3	NA	NA	TRBJ2-1	CASSDVLALSYNEQFF	TGTGCCAGCAGTGACGTTCTAGCGCTGTCCTACAATGAGCAGTTCTTC
TRBV29-1	TRBD2	NA	TRBJ2-3	CSVRGLAGKRDTQYF	TGCAGCGTACGGGGACTAGCGGGAAAGCGTGATACGCAGTATTTT
TRBV13	NA	NA	TRBJ2-3	CASIKGGTYTDTQYF	TGTGCCAGCATAAAAGGCGGAACATACACAGATACGCAGTATTTT
TRBV11-2	NA	NA	TRBJ2-1	CAGNSIVGTHEQFF	TGTGCCGGCAACTCCATAGTGGGGACGCATGAGCAGTTCTTC
TRBV29-1	TRBD1	NA	TRBJ1-6	CSLRQGQNSPLHF	TGCAGTCTCCGACAGGGCCAGAATTCACCCCTCCACTTT
TRBV11-2	NA	NA	TRBJ2-3	CVSSLVARSTETQYF	TGTGTCAGCAGCTTAGTTGCTAGGTCCACAGAAACGCAGTATTTT
TRBV11-3	NA	NA	TRBJ2-3	CASSLGLGSTDTQYF	TGTGCCAGCAGCTTAGGATTAGGCAGCACAGATACGCAGTATTTT
TRBV4-1	NA	few	TRBJ2-1	CASSQDRRGIGGNEQFF	TGCGCCAGCAGCCAAGATAGGAGGGGGATTGGGGGTAATGAGCAGTTCTTC
TRBV5-6	TRBD2	NA	TRBJ2-3	CASSLGGGVGDTQYF	TGTGCCAGCAGCTTGGGCGGGGGAGTCGGAGATACGCAGTATTTT
TRBV11-2	TRBD2	NA	TRBJ2-7	CANSSSAGGSYEQYF	TGTGCCAACAGCTCCTCGGCGGGGGGCTCCTACGAGCAGTACTTC
TRBV12-3/TRBV12-4	TRBD2	many	TRBJ2-5	CASRFGAGGPETQYF	TGTGCCAGCAGATTCGGAGCGGGAGGGCCTGAGACCCAGTACTTC
TRBV7-3	NA	NA	TRBJ2-1	CASSPMGNEQFF	TGTGCCAGCAGCCCCATGGGGAATGAGCAGTTCTTC
TRBV29-1	TRBD2	many	TRBJ2-1	CSGTRGTSGRAGTYNEQFF	TGCAGTGGGACGCGGGGGACTAGCGGGAGGGCCGGGACCTACAATGAGCAGTTCTTC
TRBV11-2	NA	NA	TRBJ2-6	CPNSLGTGRGANVLTF	TGTCCCAACAGCTTAGGAACAGGGAGGGGGGCCAACGTCCTGACTTTC
TRBV11-2	TRBD2	few	TRBJ2-1	CASSLEAGEGNEQFF	TGTGCCAGCAGCTTAGAAGCGGGAGAGGGAAATGAGCAGTTCTTC
TRBV11-2	TRBD1	NA	TRBJ1-1	CASSLAGGPAEAFF	TGCGCCAGCAGCTTAGCAGGGGGCCCAGCTGAAGCTTTCTTT
TRBV11-2	NA	NA	TRBJ2-1	CASSPGWGGRGYEQFF	TGTGCCAGCAGTCCGGGCTGGGGAGGTCGAGGCTACGAGCAGTTCTTC
TRBV5-4	NA	NA	TRBJ2-6	CASSTGTGLRSGANVLTF	TGTGCTAGCAGCACAGGGACGGGACTGAGATCTGGGGCCAACGTCCTGACTTTC
TRBV28	NA	NA	TRBJ1-4	CASSLPLGTNEKLFF	TGTGCCAGCAGTCTCCCATTGGGGACTAATGAAAAACTGTTTTTT
TRBV6-1	NA	many	TRBJ2-1	CASSEGLTSSYNEQFF	TGTGCCAGCAGTGAGGGGCTAACGAGCTCCTACAATGAGCAGTTCTTC
TRBV6-5	TRBD1	many	TRBJ2-1	CATQLLRGNEQFF	TGTGCCACCCAGTTACTCAGGGGGAATGAGCAGTTCTTC
TRBV12-3/TRBV12-4	NA	few	TRBJ1-3	CASSLGSRGNTIYF	TGTGCCAGCAGTTTGGGCTCGAGAGGAAACACCATATATTTT
TRBV11-2	NA	NA	TRBJ2-4	CASSLTPPGLIQYF	TGTGCCAGCAGCTTAACTCCCCCAGGGCTCATTCAGTACTTC
TRBV11-2	NA	NA	TRBJ1-1	CASSLSRDTEAFF	TGTGCCAGCAGCTTAAGCAGAGACACTGAAGCTTTCTTT
TRBV6-2/TRBV6-3	TRBD2	NA	TRBJ2-1	CASSYRAGSRDERFF	TGTGCCAGCAGTTACCGAGCGGGAAGCAGAGATGAGCGGTTCTTC
TRBV11-3	TRBD1	NA	TRBJ1-1	CASSPPGGLNTGAFF	TGTGCCAGCAGCCCCCCAGGGGGCTTGAACACTGGAGCTTTCTTT
TRBV6-5	NA	many	TRBJ2-1	CASSTDMGGESYNEQFF	TGTGCCAGCAGTACCGACATGGGCGGGGAATCCTACAATGAGCAGTTCTTC
TRBV11-3	NA	NA	TRBJ2-7	CASSLGAVESREQYF	TGTGCCAGCAGCTTAGGTGCAGTGGAATCCCGCGAGCAGTACTTC
TRBV4-1	NA	NA	TRBJ1-5	CASSQASSPDRNQPQHF	TGCGCCAGCAGCCAGGCGTCCTCCCCGGATCGCAATCAGCCCCAGCATTTT
TRBV11-2	TRBD2	NA	TRBJ2-5	CASSLAGGEQETDYF	TGTGCCAGCAGCCTAGCGGGAGGGGAACAAGAGACCGACTACTTC
TRBV12-3/TRBV12-4	TRBD1	NA	TRBJ2-4	CASSFFGPGQGTNIQYF	TGTGCCAGCAGCTTTTTTGGCCCGGGACAGGGTACAAACATTCAGTACTTC
TRBV5-6	NA	NA	TRBJ2-2	CASSPRRVVGELFF	TGTGCCAGCAGCCCGAGGAGGGTAGTCGGGGAGTTGTTTTTT
TRBV12-3/TRBV12-4	NA	NA	TRBJ1-5	CASSLGDGNNQPQHF	TGTGCCAGCAGTTTAGGGGACGGTAACAATCAGCCCCAGCATTTC